This passage covers 18 T cell receptor beta chains from one sample sequenced in a study of blood T cell repertoires in COVID-19. The repertoire was sequenced with immunoSEQ multiplex PCR; TCRdb's copy has only in-frame clones and lacks some. The table shows approximately 150,000 clones, with around 90% occurring only once. The sample was peripheral blood. Every receptor here comes from a woman between 45 and 60 years old with acute or convalescent COVID-19.

This sequence joins TRBV30 and TRBJ1-6; 9 nucleotides align to TRBD1. Germline V CDR1 and CDR2: GTSNPN, SVGIG (reference sequence). The ends lost 3 bases at V and 6 bases at J; junction bases unmatched: 9. This CDR3 spans 16 amino acids. The CDR3 is CAWRADYRGPNSPLHF. The CDR3 nucleotides read TGTGCCTGGAGGGCCGACTACAGGGGGCCTAATTCACCCCTCCACTTT.

This chain connects TRBV6-5 to TRBJ2-2, with no clear D. Germline V gives CDR1 MNHEY, CDR2 SVGAGI. V was clipped by 6 bases and J by 2 bases, with 10 bases between them. The CDR3 has 14 residues. CDR3 amino acids: CASRVQINTGELFF. DNA for the CDR3: TGTGCCAGCAGAGTACAGATCAACACCGGGGAGCTGTTTTTT.

This clone turned up a few times. The CDR3 spells CASSSAGGYEQYF. CDR3 nucleotides: TGTGCCAGCAGCTCTGCAGGGGGTTACGAGCAGTACTTC. This rearrangement joins TRBV9 to TRBJ2-7; 7 nucleotides align to TRBD1. Germline CDR1 is SGDLS and CDR2 is YYNGEE. The CDR3 is made up of 13 amino acids. J gave up 4 bases and V 4 bases, and 5 bases lay outside the gene matches.

The chain uses TRBV19 and TRBJ2-7; TRBD2 aligns across 13 bases. The CDR3 has 15 residues. V lost 6 bases to trimming and J lost 3 bases; unmatched junction nucleotides: 5. CDR1 is LNHDA and CDR2 is SQIVND in the germline V gene (reference sequence). CDR3 sequence reads: CASRLLAGGDYEQYF. In DNA form, the CDR3 reads TGTGCCAGTAGACTACTAGCGGGAGGGGACTACGAGCAGTACTTC.

This chain connects TRBV10-3 to TRBJ2-7, with D unresolved. Trimming pared 2 bases from V and 1 base from J, leaving 6 bases between. CDR1 and CDR2 from the germline V gene are ENHRY and SYGVKD. CDR3 length: 13 residues. CDR3 in amino acids: CAISETGSYEQYF. The CDR3, as DNA: TGTGCCATCAGTGAGACTGGTTCCTACGAGCAGTACTTC.

This clone was detected once. V is TRBV7-3 and J is TRBJ2-7, with TRBD1 as a possible D gene (6 bases). V lost 0 bases to trimming and J lost 1 base, with 10 bases between them. This CDR3 comprises 15 residues. Germline loops: CDR1 SGHTA, CDR2 FQGTGA. The CDR3: CASSLTLGASYEQYF. For the CDR3, the DNA is TGTGCCAGCAGCTTAACGTTGGGGGCGTCCTACGAGCAGTACTTC.

The chain combines TRBV28 with TRBJ1-5; D not resolved. Per the germline V gene, CDR1 is MDHEN and CDR2 is SYDVKM. There are 16 residues in the CDR3. Trimming left V 3 bases short and J 0 bases short, with 12 bases between. The CDR3 loop is CASSFIQDNSNQPQHF. The CDR3 coding sequence is TGTGCCAGCAGTTTCATCCAAGACAATAGCAATCAGCCCCAGCATTTT.

This CDR3 reads CASSSDFGLAGTQYF. The CDR3 region has the DNA TGTGCCAGCAGCTCCGATTTTGGACTAGCGGGTACGCAGTATTTT. The V and J genes are TRBV7-2 and TRBJ2-3; TRBD2 matches at 11 bases. Germline V lookup: CDR1 SGHTA, CDR2 FQGNSA. This CDR3 spans 15 amino acids. The V segment lost 4 bases and the J segment 8 bases; nucleotides outside the gene matches: 8.

The rearrangement links TRBV15 to TRBJ1-1; D unclear. Germline V CDR1 and CDR2: LNHNV, YYDKDF (reference sequence). Deletions cut 0 bases from V and 2 bases from J, with 4 bases between. The CDR3 has 13 amino acids. This CDR3 is CATSRDPNTEAFF. CDR3 bases: TGTGCCACCAGCAGAGACCCAAACACTGAAGCTTTCTTT.

The chain has TRBV3-1 (or the pseudogene TRBV3-2) and TRBJ1-1; TRBD1 matches at 10 bases. Germline V CDR1 and CDR2: LGHDT, YNNKEL (reference sequence). The trim removed 0 bases at V and 11 bases at J, leaving 6 bases unmatched. The CDR3 contains 14 residues. The CDR3 nucleotides read TGTGCCAGCAGCCAAGATTGGGACAGGGGATCGGCTTTCTTT. It translates to CASSQDWDRGSAFF.

This clone was observed a few times. The genes are TRBV19 and TRBJ1-6, with D hard to call. The V end was cut by 0 bases, the J end by 7 bases, with 13 bases between. Germline assignment: CDR1 LNHDA and CDR2 SQIVND (reference sequence). This CDR3 is 16 amino acids long. CDR3: CASSIDRERRNSPLHF. Written as DNA, the CDR3 is TGTGCCAGTAGTATAGATCGGGAAAGGAGAAATTCACCCCTCCACTTT.

The chain recombines TRBV9 with TRBJ1-2; perhaps TRBD1 as D (5 bases). Germline loops: CDR1 SGDLS, CDR2 YYNGEE. V lost 5 bases and J 1 base, leaving 15 bases between the germline ends. This CDR3 is built from 15 residues. The CDR3 loop reads CASSEWSGGNYGYTF. CDR3 DNA: TGTGCCAGCAGTGAATGGAGCGGGGGTAACTATGGCTACACCTTC.

This clone appeared a few times. The V gene is TRBV4-2, the J gene TRBJ2-7, with 7 bases matching TRBD2. The germline V gene encodes CDR1 LGHNA and CDR2 YNFKEQ. This CDR3 is built from 15 residues. J was trimmed by 4 bases and V by 0 bases; bases with no gene match: 6. The CDR3 loop is CASSQDIERGYEQYF. In DNA form, the CDR3 reads TGTGCCAGCAGCCAAGATATTGAGCGGGGATACGAGCAGTACTTC.

In this sample, this clone turned up a few times. In nucleotides, the CDR3 is TGCGCCAGCAGTGACCGGTATGGACAGGGGGACACTGAAGCTTTCTTT. This sequence encodes CASSDRYGQGDTEAFF. This chain uses TRBV10-1 with TRBJ1-1; 10 bases are a match to TRBD1. Germline-derived CDR1 and CDR2 are WNHNN and SYGVQD (reference sequence). The CDR3 sequence is 16 residues long. The V segment lost 3 bases and the J segment 3 bases; nucleotides outside the gene matches: 7.

The chain recombines TRBV3-1 (or the pseudogene TRBV3-2) with TRBJ2-1; TRBD2 matches at 8 bases. CDR3 length equals 16 residues. V dropped 0 bases and J dropped 4; count of bases not matched to a gene: 5. Germline V gene data show CDR1 as LGHDT and CDR2 as YNNKEL (reference sequence). The CDR3 spells CASSQEGLAGYNEQFF. CDR3 coding DNA: TGTGCCAGCAGCCAAGAAGGCCTAGCGGGTTACAATGAGCAGTTCTTC.

This chain uses TRBV2 with TRBJ1-1, with TRBD1 matching over 7 bases. Germline-derived CDR1 and CDR2 are SNHLY and FYNNEI. Trimming removed 7 bases from V and 1 base from J; junction bases left unmatched: 9. This CDR3 is 15 amino acids long. CDR3 loop: CASNMLWDRNTEAFF. DNA for the CDR3: TGTGCCAGCAATATGCTCTGGGACAGGAACACTGAAGCTTTCTTT.

V is TRBV18 and J is TRBJ2-4, with TRBD1 matching 8 bases. There are 14 residues in the CDR3. The germline gives CDR1 KGHSH, CDR2 LQKENI. The V gene end was trimmed by 4 bases and the J gene end by 5 bases; junction bases not matched to a gene: 4. CDR3 nucleotide sequence: TGTGCCAGCTCACGCGACAGGGGCGAAAACATTCAGTACTTC. It is translated as CASSRDRGENIQYF.

This chain uses TRBV13 with TRBJ2-7; 11 bases are a match to TRBD2. The CDR3 is 15 amino acids. V lost 5 bases, J lost 3 bases, and 6 bases stayed unmatched. Germline V gene sequence: CDR1 PRHDT, CDR2 FYEKMQ (reference sequence). CDR3 region: CASSLSSGRIYEQYF. Written as DNA, the CDR3 is TGTGCCAGCAGCCTATCTAGCGGGAGGATCTACGAGCAGTACTTC.